This T cell receptor (beta chain) emerged from a study of blood T cell repertoires in COVID-19. Study overall: The origin of the acute and convalescent COVID-19 samples was the United States, Italy and Spain.

This CDR3 comprises 14 residues. Trimming shortened V by 3 bases and J by 7 bases, and 15 bases separated the two germline ends. Germline V gene data show CDR1 as SNHLY and CDR2 as FYNNEI. Per the original methods: Amplified reference gene primers provided the basis for estimating nucleated cell counts. Assay: immunoSEQ multiplex PCR; the TCRdb copy retains only in-frame clones and omits some. V, J and clone size reflect that table, while D and trimming were determined from the DNA. The sample holds about 180,000 clones, 80% to 90% seen once. Sequenced sample: peripheral blood. The chain joins TRBV2 to TRBJ2-5; D is undetermined. The TCR comes from a middle-aged man with active or convalescent COVID-19. CDR3 sequence: CASSDFSPSGTQYF. CDR3 bases: TGTGCCAGCAGTGATTTTAGCCCGTCGGGGACCCAGTACTTC.